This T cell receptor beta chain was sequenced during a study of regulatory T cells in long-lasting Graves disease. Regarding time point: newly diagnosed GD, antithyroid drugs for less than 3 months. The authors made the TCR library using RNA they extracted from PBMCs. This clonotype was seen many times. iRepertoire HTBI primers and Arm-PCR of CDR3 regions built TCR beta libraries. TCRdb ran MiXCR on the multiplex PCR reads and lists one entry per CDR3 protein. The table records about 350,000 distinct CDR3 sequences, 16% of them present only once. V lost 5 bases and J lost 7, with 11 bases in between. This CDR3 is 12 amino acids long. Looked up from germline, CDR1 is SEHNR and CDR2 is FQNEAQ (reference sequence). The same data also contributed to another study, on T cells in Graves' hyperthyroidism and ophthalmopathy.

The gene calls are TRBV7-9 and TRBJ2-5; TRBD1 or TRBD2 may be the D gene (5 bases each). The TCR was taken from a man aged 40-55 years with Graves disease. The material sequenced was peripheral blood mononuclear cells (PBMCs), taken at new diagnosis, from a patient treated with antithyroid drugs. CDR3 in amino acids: CASSTTGGTQYF. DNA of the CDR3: TGTGCCAGCAGCACAACTGGGGGGACCCAGTACTTC.